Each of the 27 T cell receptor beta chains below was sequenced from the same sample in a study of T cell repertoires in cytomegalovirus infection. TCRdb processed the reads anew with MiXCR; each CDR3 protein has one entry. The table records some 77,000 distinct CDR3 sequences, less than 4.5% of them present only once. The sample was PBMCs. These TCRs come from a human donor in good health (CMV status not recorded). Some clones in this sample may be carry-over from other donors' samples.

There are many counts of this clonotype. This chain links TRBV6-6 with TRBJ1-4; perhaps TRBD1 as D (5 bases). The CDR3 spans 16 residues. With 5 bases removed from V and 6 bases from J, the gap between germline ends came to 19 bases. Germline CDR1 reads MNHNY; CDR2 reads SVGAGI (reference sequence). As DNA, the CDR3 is TGTGCCAGCAGTGGACCCCGCGCGGCCAGGGATGAAAAACTGTTTTTT. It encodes CASSGPRAARDEKLFF.

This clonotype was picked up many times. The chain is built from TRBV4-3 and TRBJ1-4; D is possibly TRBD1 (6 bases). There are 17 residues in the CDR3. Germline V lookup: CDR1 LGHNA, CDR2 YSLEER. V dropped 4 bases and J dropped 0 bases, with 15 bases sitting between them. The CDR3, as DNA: TGCGCCAGCAGCCGTGGACAGACAAGCGCAACTAATGAAAAACTGTTTTTT. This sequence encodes CASSRGQTSATNEKLFF.

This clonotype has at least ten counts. Here the CDR3 reads CASSLVGMRYEQYF. The CDR3 DNA reads as TGTGCCAGCAGCTTAGTAGGGATGCGCTACGAGCAGTACTTC. This chain connects TRBV7-3 to TRBJ2-7; D gene uncertain. Looked up from germline, CDR1 is SGHTA and CDR2 is FQGTGA. V was shortened by 2 bases and J by 3 bases, with 11 bases between the two germline ends. This CDR3 has 14 residues.

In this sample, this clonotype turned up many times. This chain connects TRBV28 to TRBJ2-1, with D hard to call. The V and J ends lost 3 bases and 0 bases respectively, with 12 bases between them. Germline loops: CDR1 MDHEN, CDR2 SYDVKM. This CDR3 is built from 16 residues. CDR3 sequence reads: CASSFDFGSSYNEQFF. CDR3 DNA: TGTGCCAGCAGTTTCGATTTCGGCAGCTCCTACAATGAGCAGTTCTTC.

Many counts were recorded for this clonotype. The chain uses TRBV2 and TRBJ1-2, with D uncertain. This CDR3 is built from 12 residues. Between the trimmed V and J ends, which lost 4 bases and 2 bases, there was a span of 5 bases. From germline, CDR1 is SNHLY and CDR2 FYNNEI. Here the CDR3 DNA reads TGTGCCAGCAGTGGTCAGAACTATGGCTACACCTTC. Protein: CASSGQNYGYTF. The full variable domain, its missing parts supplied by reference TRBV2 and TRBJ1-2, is EPEVTQTPSHQVTQMGQEVILRCVPISNHLYFYWYRQILGQKVEFLVSFYNNEISEKSEIFDDQFSVERPDGSNFTLKIRSTKLEDSAMYFCASSGQNYGYTFGSGTRLTVV.

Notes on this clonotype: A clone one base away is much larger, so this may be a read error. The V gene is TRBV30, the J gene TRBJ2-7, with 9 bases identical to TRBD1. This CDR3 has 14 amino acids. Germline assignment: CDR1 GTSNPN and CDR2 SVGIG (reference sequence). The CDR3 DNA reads TGTGCCTGGAGTACCGGGACAGGGCCCTACGACCAGTACTTC. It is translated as CAWSTGTGPYDQYF.

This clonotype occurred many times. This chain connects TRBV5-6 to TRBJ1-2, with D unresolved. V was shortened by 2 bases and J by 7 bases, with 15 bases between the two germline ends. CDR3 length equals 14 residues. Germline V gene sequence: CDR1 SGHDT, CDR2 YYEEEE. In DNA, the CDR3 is TGTGCCAGCAGCTTCGGGCGGGTAGTCGGTGGCTACACCTTC. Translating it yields CASSFGRVVGGYTF.

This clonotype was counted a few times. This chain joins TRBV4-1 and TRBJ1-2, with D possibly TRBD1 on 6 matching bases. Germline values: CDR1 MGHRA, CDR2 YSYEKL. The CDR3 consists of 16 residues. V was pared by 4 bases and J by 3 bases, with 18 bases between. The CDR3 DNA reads TGCGCCAGCAGCCTACCCGAGACGGCAGGGGACTATGGCTACACCTTC. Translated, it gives CASSLPETAGDYGYTF.

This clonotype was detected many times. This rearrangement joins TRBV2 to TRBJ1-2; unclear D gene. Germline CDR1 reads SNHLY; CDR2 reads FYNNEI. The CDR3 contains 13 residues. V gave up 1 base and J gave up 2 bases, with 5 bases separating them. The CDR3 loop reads CASSEDGNYGYTF. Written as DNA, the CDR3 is TGTGCCAGCAGTGAAGACGGCAACTATGGCTACACCTTC. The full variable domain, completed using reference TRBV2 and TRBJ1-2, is EPEVTQTPSHQVTQMGQEVILRCVPISNHLYFYWYRQILGQKVEFLVSFYNNEISEKSEIFDDQFSVERPDGSNFTLKIRSTKLEDSAMYFCASSEDGNYGYTFGSGTRLTVV.

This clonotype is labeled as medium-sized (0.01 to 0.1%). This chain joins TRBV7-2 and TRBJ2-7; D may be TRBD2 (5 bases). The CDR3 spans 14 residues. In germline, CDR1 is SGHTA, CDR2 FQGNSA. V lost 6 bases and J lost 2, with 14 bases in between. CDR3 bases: TGTGCCAGCAGTAGGGATCGGAGGACCTACGAGCAGTACTTC. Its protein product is CASSRDRRTYEQYF.

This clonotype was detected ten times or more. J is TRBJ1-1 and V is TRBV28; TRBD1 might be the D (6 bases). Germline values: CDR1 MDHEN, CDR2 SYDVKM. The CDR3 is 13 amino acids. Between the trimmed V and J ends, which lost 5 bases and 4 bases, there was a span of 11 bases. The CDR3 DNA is TGTGCCAGCAGTCACACAGGGCTCACTGAAGCTTTCTTT. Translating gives CASSHTGLTEAFF.

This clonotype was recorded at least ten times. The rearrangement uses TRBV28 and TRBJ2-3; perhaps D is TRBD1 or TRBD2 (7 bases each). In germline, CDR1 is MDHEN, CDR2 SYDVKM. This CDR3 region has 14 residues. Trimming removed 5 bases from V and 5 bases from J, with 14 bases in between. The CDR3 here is CASSPQGGGDTQYF. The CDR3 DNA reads TGTGCCAGCAGTCCTCAGGGGGGGGGAGATACGCAGTATTTT.

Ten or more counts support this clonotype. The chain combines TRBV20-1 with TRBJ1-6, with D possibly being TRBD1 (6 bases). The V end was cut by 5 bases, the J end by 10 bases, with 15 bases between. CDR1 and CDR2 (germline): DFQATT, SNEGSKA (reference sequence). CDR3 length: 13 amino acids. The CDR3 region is CSAWTVNRSPLHF. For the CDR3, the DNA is TGCAGTGCTTGGACAGTCAATAGATCACCCCTCCACTTT.

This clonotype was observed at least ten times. The CDR3 DNA is TGTGCCAGCAGTTACTCGAAGATCTACGAGCAGTACTTC. It encodes CASSYSKIYEQYF. The chain uses TRBV6-2 or TRBV6-3 and TRBJ2-7; D uncertain. The V and J ends lost 0 bases and 3 bases respectively, with 6 bases between them. Germline assignment: CDR1 MNHEY and CDR2 SVGEGT. This CDR3 spans 13 amino acids.

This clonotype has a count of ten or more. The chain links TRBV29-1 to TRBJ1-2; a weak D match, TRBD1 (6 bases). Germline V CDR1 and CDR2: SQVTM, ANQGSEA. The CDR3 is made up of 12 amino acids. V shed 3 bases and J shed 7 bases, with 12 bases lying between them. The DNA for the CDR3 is TGCAGCGTTGAGGGGGGGGGCTTTGGCTACACCTTC. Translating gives CSVEGGGFGYTF.

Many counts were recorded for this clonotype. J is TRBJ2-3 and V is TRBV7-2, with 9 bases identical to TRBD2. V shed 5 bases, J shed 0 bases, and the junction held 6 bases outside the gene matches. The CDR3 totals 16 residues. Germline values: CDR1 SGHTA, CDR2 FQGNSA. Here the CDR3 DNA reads TGTGCCAGCAGCCCGGGGACTAGCTTTAGCACAGATACGCAGTATTTT. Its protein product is CASSPGTSFSTDTQYF.

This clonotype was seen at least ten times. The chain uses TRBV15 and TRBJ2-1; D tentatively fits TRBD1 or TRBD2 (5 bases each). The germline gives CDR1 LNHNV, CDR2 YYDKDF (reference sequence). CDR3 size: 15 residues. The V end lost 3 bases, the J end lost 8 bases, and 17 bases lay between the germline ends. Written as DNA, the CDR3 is TGTGCCACCAGCAGGCTGAGGGGCATTAGGCATGAGCAGTTCTTC. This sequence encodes CATSRLRGIRHEQFF.

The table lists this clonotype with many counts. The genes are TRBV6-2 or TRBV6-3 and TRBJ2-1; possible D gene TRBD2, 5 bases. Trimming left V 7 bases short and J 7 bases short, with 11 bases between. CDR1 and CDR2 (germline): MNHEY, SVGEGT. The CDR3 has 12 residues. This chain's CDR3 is CASMGDWNEQFF. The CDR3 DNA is TGTGCCAGCATGGGAGATTGGAATGAGCAGTTCTTC.

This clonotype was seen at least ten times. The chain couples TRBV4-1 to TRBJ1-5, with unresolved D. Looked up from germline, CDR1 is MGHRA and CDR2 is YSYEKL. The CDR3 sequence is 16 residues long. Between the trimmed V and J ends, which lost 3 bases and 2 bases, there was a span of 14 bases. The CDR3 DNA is TGCGCCAGCAGCCACCTAACCGAGGGCGGCAATCAGCCCCAGCATTTT. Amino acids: CASSHLTEGGNQPQHF.

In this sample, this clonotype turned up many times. CDR3 sequence: CASSLGGAMRGYTF. The CDR3 region has the DNA TGTGCCAGCAGCCTCGGGGGGGCAATGCGGGGCTACACCTTC. This chain joins TRBV28 and TRBJ1-2; possible D gene TRBD1, 6 bases. With 6 bases removed from V and 8 bases from J, the gap between germline ends came to 19 bases. This CDR3 has 14 residues. CDR1 MDHEN and CDR2 SYDVKM come from the germline V gene.

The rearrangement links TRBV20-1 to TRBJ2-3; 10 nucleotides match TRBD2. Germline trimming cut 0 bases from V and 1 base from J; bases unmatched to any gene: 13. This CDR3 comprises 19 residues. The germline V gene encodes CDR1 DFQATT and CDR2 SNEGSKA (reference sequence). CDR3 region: CSAREIWGRAGGGTDTQYF. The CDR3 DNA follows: TGCAGTGCTAGAGAAATCTGGGGTCGAGCGGGGGGGGGCACAGATACGCAGTATTTT.

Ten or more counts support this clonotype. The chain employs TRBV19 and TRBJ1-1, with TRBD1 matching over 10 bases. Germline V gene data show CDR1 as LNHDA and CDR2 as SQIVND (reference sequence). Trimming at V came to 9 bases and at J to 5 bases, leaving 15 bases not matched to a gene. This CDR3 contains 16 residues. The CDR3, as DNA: TGTGCCAGCCCCCCCGCCGGGACAGGGGTTTATACTGAAGCTTTCTTT. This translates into CASPPAGTGVYTEAFF.

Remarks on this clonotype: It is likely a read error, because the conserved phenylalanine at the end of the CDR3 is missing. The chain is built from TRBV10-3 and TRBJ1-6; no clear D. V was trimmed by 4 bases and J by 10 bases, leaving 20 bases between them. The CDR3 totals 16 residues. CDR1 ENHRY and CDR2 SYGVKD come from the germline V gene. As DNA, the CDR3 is TGTGCCATCAGTGCCGAGGGATCCAGCAGGTACTCACCCCTCCACCTT. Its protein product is CAISAEGSSRYSPLHL.

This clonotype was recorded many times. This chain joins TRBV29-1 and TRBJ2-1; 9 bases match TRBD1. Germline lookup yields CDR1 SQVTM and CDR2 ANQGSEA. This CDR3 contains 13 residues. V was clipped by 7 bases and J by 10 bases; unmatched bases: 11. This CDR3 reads CSGGDREVVEQFF. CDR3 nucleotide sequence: TGCAGCGGGGGGGACAGGGAAGTTGTAGAGCAGTTCTTC.

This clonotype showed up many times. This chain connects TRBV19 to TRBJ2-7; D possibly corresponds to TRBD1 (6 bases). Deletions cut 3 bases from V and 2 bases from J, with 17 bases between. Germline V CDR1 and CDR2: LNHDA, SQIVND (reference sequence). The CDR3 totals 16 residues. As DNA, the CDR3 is TGTGCCAGTAGTATGGGAGACGGGACACTGGCCTACGAGCAGTACTTC. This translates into CASSMGDGTLAYEQYF.

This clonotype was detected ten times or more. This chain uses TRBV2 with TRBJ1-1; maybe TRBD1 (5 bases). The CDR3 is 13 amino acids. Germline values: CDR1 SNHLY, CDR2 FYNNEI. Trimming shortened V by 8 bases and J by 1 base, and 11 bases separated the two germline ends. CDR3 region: CASESDRNTEAFF. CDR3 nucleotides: TGTGCCAGCGAAAGCGACAGGAACACTGAAGCTTTCTTT.

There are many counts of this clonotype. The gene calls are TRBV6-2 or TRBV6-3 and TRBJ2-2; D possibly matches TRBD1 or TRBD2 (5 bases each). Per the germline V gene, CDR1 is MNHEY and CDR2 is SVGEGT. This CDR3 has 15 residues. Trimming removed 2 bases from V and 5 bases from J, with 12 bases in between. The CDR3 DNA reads TGTGCCAGCAGTTACGGTTGGGGGAAGACCGGGGAGCTGTTTTTT. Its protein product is CASSYGWGKTGELFF.